This entry concerns a single T cell receptor (beta chain). Antigen specificity is unknown. The length of the CDR3 is 14 residues. Per the germline V gene, CDR1 is SGHRS and CDR2 is YFSETQ. The V segment lost 2 bases and the J segment 9 bases; nucleotides outside the gene matches: 7. These data come from a study of cytomegalovirus exposure and HLA in healthy donors. The study's findings and limits: Researchers reported in a later analysis that common viral pathogens appeared linked to several top clusters. Prior analysis indicated that the majority of TCR beta V segments exhibited productivity approximately 87% or approximately 30% of the time. Listed as cytomegalovirus-associated were 164 TCR beta chains. Later, TCR association rates were found to vary by HLA locus, highest for DRB1 and lowest for HLA-C.

The PCR made use of 60 Vbeta and 13 Jbeta primers. TCRdb's table, derived via immunoSEQ multiplex PCR, lists solely in-frame clones and lacks some. Among 85,000 to 95,000 clones listed, 70% to 85% were seen once. What was sequenced was PBMCs. This chain connects TRBV5-1 to TRBJ2-7, with 11 bases lining up with TRBD1. The TCR comes from a man younger than 45 in good health and CMV-seropositive. CDR3 DNA sequence: TGCGCCAGCAGCTTTGGACAGGGGGCGGGGGGGCAGTACTTC. It is translated as CASSFGQGAGGQYF.